This passage covers 18 T cell receptor beta chains from one sample sequenced in a study. TCRdb reprocessed the 5' RACE reads with MiXCR, giving one entry per CDR3 protein. Here the sample spans about 53,000 distinct CDR3 sequences, approximately 23% being singletons. The specimen sequenced was tumor-infiltrating naive CD4+ T cells sorted from the breast tumor. Documented subset: naive CD4+ T cells, CD4+CD45RA+CD25-. These receptors all come from a female donor with breast cancer.

This clonotype came up a few times. The rearrangement joins TRBV6-1 to TRBJ2-1; 8 bases align to TRBD2. With V trimmed by 3 bases and J by 4 bases, 2 bases remained unmatched. Germline CDR1 reads MNHNS; CDR2 reads SASEGT. The CDR3 is made up of 14 amino acids. CDR3 bases: TGTGCCAGCAGTGAGGTAGCGGGGTACAATGAGCAGTTCTTC. Its protein is CASSEVAGYNEQFF.

The chain employs TRBV5-1 and TRBJ2-5; possible D gene TRBD2, 5 bases. Germline V gives CDR1 SGHRS, CDR2 YFSETQ. Deletions cut 3 bases from V and 0 bases from J, with 21 bases between. The CDR3 sequence is 18 residues long. This chain's CDR3 is CASSSRPSRVGYQETQYF. CDR3 nucleotides: TGCGCCAGCAGCTCACGACCTTCGAGGGTGGGGTACCAAGAGACCCAGTACTTC.

This clonotype appeared many times. The chain uses TRBV5-1 and TRBJ2-1, with TRBD1 identical over 7 bases. This CDR3 is built from 16 residues. The germline CDR1 and CDR2 sequences are SGHRS and YFSETQ. The J segment lost 1 base and the V segment lost 4 bases, leaving 8 bases of the junction unmatched. The CDR3, as DNA: TGCGCCAGCAGCGTACAGGGGACAGCGTCCTACAATGAGCAGTTCTTC. Its translation is CASSVQGTASYNEQFF.

This clonotype was counted only a few times. The chain carries TRBV20-1 and TRBJ1-1; the match to TRBD1 covers 9 bases. Germline V gene lookup returns CDR1 DFQATT and CDR2 SNEGSKA (reference sequence). The CDR3 sequence is 15 residues long. The CDR3 bases are TGCGGTACTAGAGATCCGGACAGGGGGAACACTGAAGCTTTCTTT. Encoded protein: CGTRDPDRGNTEAFF.

This clonotype was seen only a few times. The V and J genes are TRBV6-6 and TRBJ1-1; the match to TRBD1 covers 7 bases. Germline loops: CDR1 MNHNY, CDR2 SVGAGI (reference sequence). V shed 5 bases and J 8 bases; nucleotides not matched to a gene: 8. The CDR3 is made up of 13 amino acids. CDR3 region: CASSTTGDGEAFF. The CDR3 DNA reads TGTGCCAGCAGTACTACAGGGGATGGAGAAGCTTTCTTT.

This clonotype was seen repeatedly, ten times or more. V and J are TRBV4-1 and TRBJ2-5, with 13 bases matching TRBD2. This CDR3 has 17 amino acids. In germline, CDR1 is MGHRA, CDR2 YSYEKL. V lost 4 bases to trimming and J lost 4 bases; unmatched junction nucleotides: 9. CDR3 in DNA: TGCGCCAGCAGCCTAACCCCACTAGCGGGAGGGCCAGAGACCCAGTACTTC. Amino acid sequence: CASSLTPLAGGPETQYF.

The chain uses TRBV7-9 and TRBJ1-5, with TRBD1 as a possible D gene (5 bases). V lost 4 bases and J lost 5, with 9 bases in between. Germline CDR1 and CDR2: SEHNR and FQNEAQ (reference sequence). The CDR3 contains 13 residues. The CDR3 DNA is TGTGCCAGCAGCTACCAGGGTGATCAGCCCCAGCATTTT. Protein sequence: CASSYQGDQPQHF.

The chain joins TRBV7-2 to TRBJ1-2; tentatively, D is TRBD1 (6 bases). There are 14 residues in the CDR3. Trimming removed 4 bases from V and 7 bases from J, with 16 bases in between. Germline assignment: CDR1 SGHTA and CDR2 FQGNSA. CDR3 nucleotides: TGTGCCAGCAGCTGGGCGGACAGTAGAAGTGGCTACACCTTC. Translated: CASSWADSRSGYTF.

This clonotype has only a few counts. The V and J genes are TRBV24-1 and TRBJ2-3; no clear D. Trimming removed 2 bases from V and 1 base from J, with 15 bases in between. In germline, CDR1 is KGHDR, CDR2 SFDVKD. The length of the CDR3 is 17 residues. The CDR3 DNA sequence: TGTGCCACCAGTGATTCCCCCGAAGCAGGTCGCACAGATACGCAGTATTTT. As protein: CATSDSPEAGRTDTQYF.

The chain joins TRBV12-3 or TRBV12-4 to TRBJ2-1; maybe TRBD1 (5 bases). This CDR3 has 12 amino acids. Trimming removed 5 bases from V and 10 bases from J, with 12 bases in between. CDR3 coding DNA: TGTGCCAGCAGTCCAGGGTTGAGGGAGCAGTTCTTC. It yields the protein CASSPGLREQFF.

About this clonotype itself: A much larger clonotype is one base distant, so this may be a read error. This is likely a read error, given that the CDR3 carries no conserved phenylalanine or tryptophan at its end. The gene calls are TRBV5-1 and TRBJ2-5; D could derive from TRBD1 or TRBD2 (5 bases each). Trimming cost V 1 base and J 5 bases, with 9 bases left between them. The V gene's germline CDR1 is SGHRS and CDR2 YFSETQ. The CDR3 consists of 13 residues. The CDR3: CASSLLGVETQYY. The CDR3 DNA reads TGCGCCAGCAGCTTGTTGGGGGTGGAGACCCAGTACTAC.

Regarding this clonotype: At one of its ends the junction is not consistent with the germline gene, which may arise from a read error. This chain joins TRBV9 and TRBJ1-1; maybe TRBD1 (6 bases). Germline assignment: CDR1 SGDLS and CDR2 YYNGEE. CDR3 length equals 13 residues. In nucleotides, the CDR3 is TGTGACAGCAGCGTAGCTGGGGACACTGAAGTTTTCTTT. This codes for CDSSVAGDTEVFF.

This clonotype was counted ten times or more. This rearrangement joins TRBV5-1 to TRBJ2-7; D uncertain. Germline V gives CDR1 SGHRS, CDR2 YFSETQ. The CDR3 is made up of 12 amino acids. The V end was cut by 1 base, the J end by 3 bases, with 5 bases between. CDR3 amino acids: CASSLTRYEQYF. DNA of the CDR3: TGCGCCAGCAGCTTGACACGCTACGAGCAGTACTTC.

The chain joins TRBV7-9 to TRBJ1-5; D is ambiguous. Trimming removed 3 bases at V and 7 bases at J, with 7 bases between. Germline V CDR1 and CDR2: SEHNR, FQNEAQ (reference sequence). The length of the CDR3 is 12 residues. Here the CDR3 DNA reads TGTGCCAGCAGCTTTGAAGGACAGCCCCAGCATTTT. It encodes CASSFEGQPQHF. The full variable domain, in which reference TRBV7-9 and TRBJ1-5 provide the parts outside the CDR3, is DTGVSQNPRHKITKRGQNVTFRCDPISEHNRLYWYRQTLGQGPEFLTYFQNEAQLEKSRLLSDRFSAERPKGSFSTLEIQRTEQGDSAMYLCASSFEGQPQHFGDGTRLSIL.

The rearrangement uses TRBV3-1 and TRBJ1-3; D is ambiguous. Trimming left V 3 bases short and J 3 bases short, with 3 bases between. The V gene's germline CDR1 is LGHDT and CDR2 YNNKEL (reference sequence). The CDR3 length is 12 residues. In DNA form, the CDR3 reads TGTGCCAGCAGCCATTATGGAAACACCATATATTTT. Translating it yields CASSHYGNTIYF.

Only a few counts were recorded for this clonotype. It is likely a read error, because the conserved phenylalanine at the end of the CDR3 is missing. The gene calls are TRBV5-1 and TRBJ1-1, with D perhaps matching TRBD1 (5 bases). Germline CDR1 reads SGHRS; CDR2 reads YFSETQ. Trimming shortened V by 4 bases and J by 6 bases, and 19 bases separated the two germline ends. There are 15 residues in the CDR3. The CDR3 loop is CASSPDSATTAEAFS. CDR3 bases: TGCGCCAGCAGCCCCGACAGTGCGACGACGGCTGAAGCTTTCTCT.

There are a few counts of this clonotype. This rearrangement joins TRBV6-1 to TRBJ2-5; TRBD2 matches 12 bases. Germline V lookup: CDR1 MNHNS, CDR2 SASEGT. Losses at the gene ends were 6 bases for V and 4 bases for J; bases not matched to a gene: 3. The CDR3 spans 14 residues. CDR3 sequence (DNA): TGTGCCAGCAGGAGGGGACTAGCGGGAGAGACCCAGTACTTC. Its translation is CASRRGLAGETQYF.

This clonotype was seen repeatedly, ten times or more. J is TRBJ2-7 and V is TRBV6-1, with 8 nucleotides matching TRBD2. V lost 6 bases to trimming and J lost 2 bases; unmatched junction nucleotides: 3. The CDR3 runs 13 residues. Per germline, CDR1 MNHNS and CDR2 SASEGT. This CDR3 is CASRATSAYEQYF. CDR3 sequence (DNA): TGTGCCAGCAGGGCGACTAGCGCCTACGAGCAGTACTTC.